The 19 T cell receptor beta chains below were found in one sample sequenced in a study of T cells in localized non-small cell lung cancer. Sequencing was performed with immunoSEQ multiplex PCR; in TCRdb, only in-frame clones are kept and a portion is missing. The table records approximately 31,000 clones, under 90% of them present only once. The sample in question was peripheral blood, obtained before any cancer treatment. Source of these receptors: a male donor at least 60 years old with stage III lung adenocarcinoma.

This chain links TRBV6-1 with TRBJ2-7; no clear D. This CDR3 is 12 amino acids long. Trimming stripped 4 bases from V and 2 bases from J, with 6 bases between. Germline V gene data show CDR1 as MNHNS and CDR2 as SASEGT. The DNA of the CDR3 is TGTGCCAGCAGTGTACCACCCTACGAGCAGTACTTC. It is translated as CASSVPPYEQYF.

J is TRBJ2-5 and V is TRBV18; no definite D call. CDR1 and CDR2 from the germline V gene are KGHSH and LQKENI. CDR3 length: 15 residues. Trimming left V 1 base short and J 2 bases short, with 11 bases between. The CDR3 reads CASSPLISIQETQYF. The DNA for the CDR3 is TGTGCCAGCTCACCACTCATTTCCATTCAAGAGACCCAGTACTTC.

The chain uses TRBV27 and TRBJ2-1; unclear D gene. Germline CDR1 MNHEY, CDR2 SMNVEV (reference sequence). The V end lost 6 bases, the J end lost 0 bases, and 15 bases lay between the germline ends. The CDR3 runs 16 residues. The CDR3 region has the DNA TGTGCCAGCAGCCACGGAACAGCCCGCTCCTACAATGAGCAGTTCTTC. Translating gives CASSHGTARSYNEQFF.

V and J are TRBV21-1 and TRBJ1-1. TRBV21-1 is listed as a pseudogene. The CDR3 has 15 amino acids. The DNA for the CDR3 is TGTGCCAGCAGCGGGGGGCGGCCGAGTAACACTGAAGCTTTCTTT. Translated, it gives CASSGGRPSNTEAFF.

This chain links TRBV27 with TRBJ1-1, with a possible D match to TRBD1 (6 bases). Trimming took 4 bases from V and 7 from J, leaving 13 bases between them. This CDR3 comprises 13 residues. Per the germline V gene, CDR1 is MNHEY and CDR2 is SMNVEV (reference sequence). The CDR3 nucleotides read TGTGCCAGCAGTTGGACAGCGTCAAATGAAGCTTTCTTT. Amino acids: CASSWTASNEAFF.

This sequence joins TRBV28 and TRBJ1-5, with D perhaps matching TRBD1 (6 bases). V dropped 6 bases and J dropped 4 bases, with 13 bases sitting between them. This CDR3 spans 14 amino acids. CDR1 MDHEN and CDR2 SYDVKM come from the germline V gene. CDR3 sequence: CASRPGQLNQPQHF. The CDR3 DNA reads TGTGCCAGCAGGCCCGGACAGCTGAATCAGCCCCAGCATTTT.

The rearrangement joins TRBV19 to TRBJ2-7; 10 bases are shared with TRBD2. CDR1 and CDR2 (germline): LNHDA, SQIVND (reference sequence). The CDR3 consists of 15 residues. J was trimmed by 3 bases and V by 5 bases; bases with no gene match: 7. The CDR3 sequence: CASSPPVAGGYEQYF. The DNA of the CDR3 is TGTGCCAGTAGTCCGCCCGTAGCGGGGGGCTACGAGCAGTACTTC.

A remark on this clone: Other DNA sequences of this sample code for an identical CDR3. The chain employs TRBV19 and TRBJ1-3; 10 nucleotides agree with TRBD1. From germline, CDR1 is LNHDA and CDR2 SQIVND (reference sequence). CDR3 size: 15 residues. The V segment lost 4 bases and the J segment 2 bases; nucleotides outside the gene matches: 2. CDR3 amino acids: CASSTGQGTGNTIYF. The CDR3 DNA is TGTGCCAGTAGTACGGGACAGGGGACTGGAAACACCATATATTTT.

The CDR3 reads CASSQGVTLSYEQYF. As DNA, the CDR3 is TGTGCCAGCAGCCAAGGGGTAACGCTATCCTACGAGCAGTACTTC. The chain joins TRBV14 to TRBJ2-7; the D is unclear. The CDR3 runs to 15 residues. V dropped 1 base and J dropped 1 base, with 11 bases sitting between them. Looked up from germline, CDR1 is SGHDN and CDR2 is FVKESK.

CDR3 in amino acids: CATSREELGELFF. The CDR3 DNA sequence: TGTGCCACCAGCAGAGAGGAGTTGGGTGAACTGTTTTTT. This rearrangement joins TRBV15 to TRBJ1-4; D is ambiguous. Germline loops: CDR1 LNHNV, CDR2 YYDKDF (reference sequence). V lost 0 bases to trimming and J lost 12 bases, with 11 bases between them. CDR3 length: 13 residues.

The J gene is TRBJ2-7, the V gene TRBV6-5; D call uncertain. Germline V gives CDR1 MNHEY, CDR2 SVGAGI. Trimming removed 8 bases at V and 3 bases at J, with 8 bases between. CDR3 length: 11 residues. The CDR3 sequence: CASPTLYEQYF. CDR3 bases: TGTGCCAGCCCCACACTCTACGAGCAGTACTTC.

The CDR3 reads CASSPQGASGNTIYF. The CDR3 DNA follows: TGTGCCAGCAGCCCACAGGGGGCAAGTGGAAACACCATATATTTT. V and J are TRBV7-9 and TRBJ1-3; 9 bases line up with TRBD1. This CDR3 has 15 residues. Germline V CDR1 and CDR2: SEHNR, FQNEAQ (reference sequence). Losses at the gene ends were 5 bases for V and 3 bases for J; bases not matched to a gene: 5. Drawing the rest from reference TRBV7-9 and TRBJ1-3, the complete variable domain is DTGVSQNPRHKITKRGQNVTFRCDPISEHNRLYWYRQTLGQGPEFLTYFQNEAQLEKSRLLSDRFSAERPKGSFSTLEIQRTEQGDSAMYLCASSPQGASGNTIYFGEGSWLTVV.

The chain has TRBV18 and TRBJ2-2; D is ambiguous. Deletions cut 6 bases from V and 1 base from J, with 9 bases between. The CDR3 sequence is 14 residues long. Germline loops: CDR1 KGHSH, CDR2 LQKENI. CDR3 amino acids: CASSPTQNTGELFF. Written as DNA, the CDR3 is TGTGCCAGCTCGCCTACTCAGAACACCGGGGAGCTGTTTTTT.

This clone has a handful of counts. CDR3 nucleotides: TGTGCCAGCAGCGTGACAGGAACGGGTCAGCCCCAGCATTTT. Protein product: CASSVTGTGQPQHF. This chain links TRBV7-2 with TRBJ1-5; D perhaps matches TRBD1 (6 bases). V was shortened by 5 bases and J by 6 bases, with 14 bases between the two germline ends. The V gene's germline CDR1 is SGHTA and CDR2 FQGNSA. CDR3 length equals 14 residues.

The rearrangement joins TRBV2 to TRBJ1-3; D not certain. The V end lost 8 bases, the J end lost 4 bases, and 6 bases lay between the germline ends. CDR1 and CDR2 (germline): SNHLY, FYNNEI. The CDR3 consists of 11 residues. CDR3: CASGSGNTIYF. In DNA, the CDR3 is TGTGCCAGCGGTTCCGGAAACACCATATATTTT.

The V and J genes are TRBV6-1 and TRBJ1-1, with TRBD1 matching 9 bases. V gave up 6 bases and J gave up 7 bases; unmatched junction bases: 12. Germline lookup yields CDR1 MNHNS and CDR2 SASEGT. CDR3 length equals 15 residues. The DNA for the CDR3 is TGTGCCAGCAGCCCGACCGGGACAGGGCCAGGTGAAGCTTTCTTT. Its translation is CASSPTGTGPGEAFF.

The chain couples TRBV5-1 to TRBJ1-2; no reliable D call. Germline CDR1 and CDR2: SGHRS and YFSETQ. This CDR3 has 15 residues. Between the trimmed V and J ends, which lost 0 bases and 7 bases, there was a span of 16 bases. CDR3 bases: TGCGCCAGCAGCTTGGGGCCGGGAAACTTTCCTGGCTACACCTTC. It encodes CASSLGPGNFPGYTF.

The gene calls are TRBV29-1 and TRBJ1-1, with D possibly TRBD1 on 6 matching bases. CDR3 length: 14 residues. Between the trimmed V and J ends, which lost 6 bases and 1 base, there was a span of 15 bases. Per germline, CDR1 SQVTM and CDR2 ANQGSEA. The CDR3 spells CSVAMRGGNTEAFF. CDR3 nucleotides: TGCAGCGTGGCGATGCGAGGGGGGAACACTGAAGCTTTCTTT.

The chain is built from TRBV2 and TRBJ1-1; 11 bases are a match to TRBD1. There are 15 residues in the CDR3. Germline V gives CDR1 SNHLY, CDR2 FYNNEI. Trimming took 3 bases from V and 4 from J; bases not matched to a gene: 4. The DNA for the CDR3 is TGTGCCAGCAGTGAGGACAGGGGGCGCGGCACTGAAGCTTTCTTT. Translation: CASSEDRGRGTEAFF.